The next 16 T cell receptor beta chains were all read from a single sample in a study of T cells expressing NK-cell markers. TCRdb reworked the 5' RACE reads into one entry per CDR3 protein, no DNA. Recorded for this sample: approximately 110,000 distinct CDR3 sequences. The sample taken for sequencing was blood T cells: a sorted CD56 or NKG2C T cell subset, CD4+ or CD8+ T cells, or bulk PBMC T cells (not recorded which). The receptors shown here come from a woman aged 18-70 years in good health.

The chain recombines TRBV20-1 with TRBJ2-5; TCRdb selects TRBD1, and the lack of DNA leaves this call unchecked. CDR3 length equals 13 residues. Germline CDR1 is DFQATT and CDR2 is SNEGSKA (reference sequence). CDR3 protein: CSAGEGEQETQYF.

The chain carries TRBV3-1 and TRBJ2-1; TCRdb picks TRBD1, but there is no DNA to check that call. The CDR3 totals 16 residues. Germline V gives CDR1 LGHDT, CDR2 YNNKEL (reference sequence). The CDR3: CASSQGGPGGYNEQFF.

The CDR3 region is CASSLAAGGHEQFF. The chain has TRBV6-2 or TRBV6-3 and TRBJ2-1; TCRdb picks TRBD2, but there is no DNA to check that call. The CDR3 spans 14 residues. CDR1 MNHEY and CDR2 SVGEGT come from the germline V gene.

The rearrangement joins TRBV29-1 to TRBJ1-4. Germline CDR1 is SQVTM and CDR2 is ANQGSEA. The CDR3 is 14 amino acids. CDR3 amino acids: CSGEEAGGMGKLFF.

The V gene is TRBV28, the J gene TRBJ2-7; TCRdb selects TRBD2, and the lack of DNA leaves this call unchecked. This CDR3 is 15 amino acids long. The V gene's germline CDR1 is MDHEN and CDR2 SYDVKM. The CDR3 region is CASRPSGESSYEQYF.

CDR3: CASSRLGRESYNEQFF. This sequence joins TRBV12-3 or TRBV12-4 and TRBJ2-1; TCRdb proposes TRBD1, but this gene call is untestable without DNA. The CDR3 has 16 amino acids.

The chain carries TRBV5-6 and TRBJ2-2; TCRdb returns TRBD1, unconfirmable since there is no DNA. Per the germline V gene, CDR1 is SGHDT and CDR2 is YYEEEE. This CDR3 has 14 amino acids. CDR3: CASSQGANTGELFF.

The chain employs TRBV27 and TRBJ2-7; as DNA is missing, the TRBD1 call by TCRdb cannot be tested. The length of the CDR3 is 15 residues. Germline loops: CDR1 MNHEY, CDR2 SMNVEV (reference sequence). CDR3 loop: CASSLGLESSYEQYF.

This rearrangement joins TRBV11-2 to TRBJ2-3; absent DNA, TCRdb's TRBD1 call cannot be checked. CDR3 size: 18 residues. Looked up from germline, CDR1 is SGHAT and CDR2 is FQNNGV. CDR3 protein: CASSSRWGRGDSTDTQYF.

The V gene is TRBV12-3 or TRBV12-4, the J gene TRBJ2-7; as DNA is missing, the TRBD2 call by TCRdb cannot be tested. This CDR3 has 16 amino acids. This chain's CDR3 is CASSWGLAESSYEQYF.

The gene calls are TRBV6-6 and TRBJ1-6; no DNA is available, so the TRBD1 call from TCRdb remains unchecked. The germline V gene encodes CDR1 MNHNY and CDR2 SVGAGI (reference sequence). The CDR3 consists of 12 residues. CDR3 residues: CASGTGRSPLHF.

The rearrangement uses TRBV29-1 and TRBJ2-5; TCRdb proposes TRBD2, but this gene call is untestable without DNA. Germline assignment: CDR1 SQVTM and CDR2 ANQGSEA. There are 14 residues in the CDR3. This CDR3 reads CSVEGGNSLETQYF.

The rearrangement joins TRBV12-3 or TRBV12-4 to TRBJ2-1; as DNA is missing, the TRBD2 call by TCRdb cannot be tested. This CDR3 region has 19 residues. The CDR3 loop reads CASSLVSLAGVGSYNEQFF.

This rearrangement joins TRBV27 to TRBJ1-2; TCRdb gives TRBD1 as the D gene, but with no DNA this cannot be confirmed. Germline CDR1 reads MNHEY; CDR2 reads SMNVEV (reference sequence). This CDR3 comprises 15 residues. The CDR3 spells CASSSFGTGNYGYTF.

V usage is TRBV4-3 and J usage is TRBJ2-6; lacking DNA, the TRBD1 call made by TCRdb goes unchecked. The germline V gene encodes CDR1 LGHNA and CDR2 YSLEER. This CDR3 comprises 18 residues. CDR3 amino acids: CASSQDPGTTSGANVLTF.

V usage is TRBV25-1 and J usage is TRBJ2-1; TCRdb selects TRBD2, and the lack of DNA leaves this call unchecked. CDR1 and CDR2 from the germline V gene are MGHDK and SYGVNS. This CDR3 is built from 15 residues. The CDR3 protein is CASSEGTSGYNEQFF.